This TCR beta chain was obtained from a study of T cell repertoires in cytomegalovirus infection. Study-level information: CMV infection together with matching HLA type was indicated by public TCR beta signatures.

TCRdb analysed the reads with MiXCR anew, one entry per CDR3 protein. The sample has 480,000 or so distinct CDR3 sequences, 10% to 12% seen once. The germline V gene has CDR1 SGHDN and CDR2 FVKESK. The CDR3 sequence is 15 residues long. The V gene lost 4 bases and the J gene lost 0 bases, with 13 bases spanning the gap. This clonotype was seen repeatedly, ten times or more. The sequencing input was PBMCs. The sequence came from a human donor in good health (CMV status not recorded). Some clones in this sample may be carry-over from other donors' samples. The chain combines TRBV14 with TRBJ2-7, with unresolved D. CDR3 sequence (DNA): TGTGCCAGCAGCCCCTCAACAGCGTTCTCCTACGAGCAGTACTTC. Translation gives CASSPSTAFSYEQYF.